The clone carrying this T cell receptor (beta chain) was found many times. The data were taken from a study of T cells in Graves' hyperthyroidism and ophthalmopathy. The CDR3 consists of 14 residues. Germline V lookup: CDR1 DFQATT, CDR2 SNEGSKA (reference sequence). Trimming pared 6 bases from V and 4 bases from J, leaving 18 bases between. RNA transcripts yielded amplified TCR beta CDR3 regions. Primed by the HTBI set, a first-round RT-PCR was run on the TCR CDR3. TCRdb reprocessed the multiplex PCR reads with MiXCR, giving one entry per CDR3 protein. The sample includes about 380,000 distinct CDR3 sequences, 15% to 20% seen only once; the top ten take 40%.

The TCR sequence derives from a man younger than 30 with Graves' ophthalmopathy. The genes are TRBV20-1 and TRBJ1-2; D not certain. The specimen sequenced was blood. The CDR3 bases are TGCAGTGCCCCACCCACGGGCAGGAGCTATGGCTACACCTTC. Amino acids: CSAPPTGRSYGYTF.